This TCR beta chain was sequenced during a study of early T cells in non-severe SARS-CoV-2 infection. Germline assignment: CDR1 MDHEN and CDR2 SYDVKM. V lost 5 bases and J lost 4, with 11 bases in between. There are 13 residues in the CDR3. MiXCR, applied by TCRdb to the 5' RACE reads, yields one record per CDR3 protein. The profile shows about 50,000 distinct CDR3 sequences, about 10% of them singletons. Material for sequencing was whole blood. This TCR derives from an adult who was a healthcare worker with PCR-confirmed SARS-CoV-2 infection or an uninfected control (not recorded which). The gene calls are TRBV28 and TRBJ1-2, with D possibly matching TRBD1 (6 bases). The CDR3 coding sequence is TGTGCCAGCAGTGAGGACAGTTTCTATGGCTACACCTTC. This translates into CASSEDSFYGYTF.